This T cell receptor (beta chain) is from a study of T cell repertoires and Cas9 in healthy adults. Study-wide background: CD4 and CD8 compartments: SpCas9-reactive T cells profiled for potency, cytotoxicity, lineage. General study findings and limits: Reportedly, SpCas9-reactive effector T cell proliferation and function were mitigated by SpCas9-reactive Tregs in vitro.

Only in-frame clones appear in the TCRdb table, and some are missing; sequencing was by immunoSEQ multiplex PCR. Seen here are about 15,000 clones, under 90% observed once, and the top ten hold roughly 2%. Germline CDR1 MNHEY, CDR2 SMNVEV (reference sequence). The CDR3 spans 13 residues. V lost 7 bases and J lost 6; bases outside the gene matches: 6. Of note for this clone: Its target is unknown.

Sequencing used Tregs (CD4+, CD25+, CD127-, CD137-, CD154-) from PBMCs; culture status not recorded. The sequence was collected from a human donor in good health. V is TRBV27 and J is TRBJ2-3, with 8 bases that match TRBD2. CDR3 bases: TGTGCCAGCAAGCGGGGGTTAATGGATACGCAGTATTTT. Translating gives CASKRGLMDTQYF.